This T cell receptor beta chain was obtained from a study of blood T cell repertoires in COVID-19. About the study: Some COVID-19 samples were acute and others convalescent; all came from the United States, Italy and Spain. The analysed material was cDNA or gDNA that came from T cells, B-cell-depleted T cells, or PBMCs.

In the original workflow: Cell counts per sample came from amplifying reference gene primers. Sequencing used immunoSEQ multiplex PCR; TCRdb keeps in-frame clones, though not all of them. The V and J calls and clone size were taken over from that table, and D and trimming were inferred from the DNA. Among approximately 28,000 clones listed, more than 65% were seen once. This CDR3 is built from 13 residues. Looked up from germline, CDR1 is SNHLY and CDR2 is FYNNEI. V shed 5 bases, J shed 5 bases, and the junction held 4 bases outside the gene matches. Sequencing was performed on peripheral blood. V and J are TRBV2 and TRBJ2-5, with 8 nucleotides matching TRBD1. The clonotype comes from a woman aged 55-70 years with acute or convalescent COVID-19. The CDR3 spells CASSKGQGETQYF. The CDR3 DNA reads as TGTGCCAGCAGTAAAGGACAGGGTGAGACCCAGTACTTC.